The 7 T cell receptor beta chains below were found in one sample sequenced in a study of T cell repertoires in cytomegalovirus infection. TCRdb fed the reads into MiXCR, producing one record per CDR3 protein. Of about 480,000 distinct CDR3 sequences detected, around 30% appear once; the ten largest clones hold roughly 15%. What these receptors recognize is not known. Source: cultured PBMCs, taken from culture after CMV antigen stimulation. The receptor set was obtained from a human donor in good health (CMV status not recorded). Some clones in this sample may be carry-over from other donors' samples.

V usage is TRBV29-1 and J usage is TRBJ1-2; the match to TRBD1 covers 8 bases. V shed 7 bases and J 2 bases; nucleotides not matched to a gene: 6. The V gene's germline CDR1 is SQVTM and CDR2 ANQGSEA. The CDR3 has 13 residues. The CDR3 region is CSATDRVNYGYTF. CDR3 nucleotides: TGCAGCGCAACGGACAGGGTGAACTATGGCTACACCTTC.

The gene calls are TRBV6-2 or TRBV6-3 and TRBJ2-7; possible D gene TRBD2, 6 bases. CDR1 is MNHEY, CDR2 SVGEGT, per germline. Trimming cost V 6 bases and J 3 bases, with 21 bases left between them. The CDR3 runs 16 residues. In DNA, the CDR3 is TGTGCCAGCAGCACCATGCTCGGGAGCACCTACTACGAGCAGTACTTC. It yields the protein CASSTMLGSTYYEQYF.

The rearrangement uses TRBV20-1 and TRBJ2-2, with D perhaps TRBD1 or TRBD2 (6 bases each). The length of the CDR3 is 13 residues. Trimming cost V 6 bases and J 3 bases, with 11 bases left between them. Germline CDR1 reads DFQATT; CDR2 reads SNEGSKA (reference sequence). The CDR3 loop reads CSARGTYTGELFF. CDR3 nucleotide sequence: TGCAGTGCCCGGGGGACATACACCGGGGAGCTGTTTTTT.

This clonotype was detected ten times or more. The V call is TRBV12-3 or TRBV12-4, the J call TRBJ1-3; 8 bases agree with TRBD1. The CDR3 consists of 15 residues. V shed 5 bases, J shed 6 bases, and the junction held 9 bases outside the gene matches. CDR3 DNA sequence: TGTGCCAGCAGTCGACGGGACAGGCACACAAACACCATATATTTT. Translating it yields CASSRRDRHTNTIYF.

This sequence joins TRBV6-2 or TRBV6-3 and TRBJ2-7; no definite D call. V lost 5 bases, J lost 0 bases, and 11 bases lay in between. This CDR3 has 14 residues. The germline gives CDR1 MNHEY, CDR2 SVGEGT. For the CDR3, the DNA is TGTGCCAGCAGTAAGTTGGGAAGCTCCTACGAGCAGTACGTC. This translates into CASSKLGSSYEQYV.

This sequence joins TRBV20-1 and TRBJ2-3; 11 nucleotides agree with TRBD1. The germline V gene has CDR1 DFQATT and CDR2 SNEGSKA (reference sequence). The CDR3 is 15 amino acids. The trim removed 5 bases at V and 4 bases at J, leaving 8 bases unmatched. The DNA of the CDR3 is TGCAGTGCTCCTCGGACAGGGGGCTGGGCAGATACGCAGTATTTT. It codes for CSAPRTGGWADTQYF.

Written as DNA, the CDR3 is TGCGCCAGCAGCCAAGAGCGGTATTACACAGATACGCAGTATTTT. Protein sequence: CASSQERYYTDTQYF. V usage is TRBV4-3 and J usage is TRBJ2-3; D unclear. CDR1 LGHNA and CDR2 YSLEER come from the germline V gene. The CDR3 extends over 15 amino acids. V shed 0 bases and J shed 2 bases, with 9 bases lying between them.